This section outlines one TCR beta chain sequence together with its context. Each sorted population was over 95% pure. This sample was taken from a study of beta chain features in type 1 diabetes. The CDR3 runs to 14 residues. V gave up 8 bases and J gave up 6 bases, with 16 bases separating them. CDR1 and CDR2 (germline): SGHAT, FQDESV (reference sequence). Expressed TCRB transcripts were sequenced because the entire RNA isolate underwent reverse transcription. This table comes from immunoSEQ multiplex PCR, and its TCRdb copy is limited to in-frame clones, with some not included. This table has 400,000 to 550,000 clones, over 9.5% appearing once.

This clonotype was obtained from a woman younger than 35 in good health. Sequenced input: naive CD4+ T cells from blood. The chain couples TRBV11-1 to TRBJ2-2, with D unclear. CDR3 sequence (DNA): TGTGCCAGCCGGTCCGGGCCCCAGGCCGGGGAGCTGTTTTTT. This sequence encodes CASRSGPQAGELFF. The full variable domain, completed using reference TRBV11-1 and TRBJ2-2, is EAEVAQSPRYKITEKSQAVAFWCDPISGHATLYWYRQILGQGPELLVQFQDESVVDDSQLPKDRFSAERLKGVDSTLKIQPAELGDSAMYLCASRSGPQAGELFFGEGSRLTVL.